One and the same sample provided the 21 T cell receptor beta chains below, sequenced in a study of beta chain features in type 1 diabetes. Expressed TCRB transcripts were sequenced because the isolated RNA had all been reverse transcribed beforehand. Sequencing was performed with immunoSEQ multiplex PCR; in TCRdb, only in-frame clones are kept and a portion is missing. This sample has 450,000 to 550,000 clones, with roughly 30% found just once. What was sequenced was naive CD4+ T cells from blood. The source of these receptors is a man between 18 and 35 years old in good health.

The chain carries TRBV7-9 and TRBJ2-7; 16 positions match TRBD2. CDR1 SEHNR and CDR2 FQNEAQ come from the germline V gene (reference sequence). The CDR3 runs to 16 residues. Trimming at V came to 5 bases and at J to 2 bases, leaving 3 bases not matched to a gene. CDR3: CASSTGTSGRAYEQYF. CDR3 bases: TGTGCCAGCAGCACCGGGACTAGCGGGAGGGCCTACGAGCAGTACTTC.

CDR3 nucleotide sequence: TGTGCCATCAGCCACGGGGAGGGTGGAGAAAAACTGTTTTTT. It codes for CAISHGEGGEKLFF. The chain links TRBV10-3 to TRBJ1-4; no firm D call. The V gene's germline CDR1 is ENHRY and CDR2 SYGVKD. With 6 bases removed from V and 8 bases from J, the gap between germline ends came to 16 bases. This CDR3 comprises 14 residues.

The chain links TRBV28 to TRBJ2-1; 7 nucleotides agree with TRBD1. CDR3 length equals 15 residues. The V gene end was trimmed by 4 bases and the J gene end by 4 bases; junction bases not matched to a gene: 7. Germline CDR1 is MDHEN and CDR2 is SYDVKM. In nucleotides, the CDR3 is TGTGCCAGCAGTTCAGCCGGGACAGTATACAATGAGCAGTTCTTC. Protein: CASSSAGTVYNEQFF.

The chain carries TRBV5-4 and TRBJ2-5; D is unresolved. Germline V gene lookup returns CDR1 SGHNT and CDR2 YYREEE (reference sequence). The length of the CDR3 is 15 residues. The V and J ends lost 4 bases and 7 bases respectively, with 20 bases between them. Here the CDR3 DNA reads TGTGCCAGCAGCGACGTTGGTGGCTTCGGTGTGACCCAGTACTTC. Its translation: CASSDVGGFGVTQYF.

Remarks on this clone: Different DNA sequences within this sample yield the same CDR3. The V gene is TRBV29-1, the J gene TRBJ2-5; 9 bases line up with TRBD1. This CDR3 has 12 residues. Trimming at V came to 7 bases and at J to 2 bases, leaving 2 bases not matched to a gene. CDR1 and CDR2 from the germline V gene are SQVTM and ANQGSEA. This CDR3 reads CSADRGQETQYF. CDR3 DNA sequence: TGCAGCGCCGACAGGGGGCAAGAGACCCAGTACTTC. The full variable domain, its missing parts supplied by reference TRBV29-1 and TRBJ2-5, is SAVISQKPSRDICQRGTSLTIQCQVDSQVTMMFWYRQQPGQSLTLIATANQGSEATYESGFVIDKFPISRPNLTFSTLTVSNMSPEDSSIYLCSADRGQETQYFGPGTRLLVL.

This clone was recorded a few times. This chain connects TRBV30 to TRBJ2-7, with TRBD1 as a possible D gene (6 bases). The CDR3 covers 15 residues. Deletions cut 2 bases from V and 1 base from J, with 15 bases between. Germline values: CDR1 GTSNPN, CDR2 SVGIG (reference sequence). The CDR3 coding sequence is TGTGCCTGGAGTAGGGGAACAGGGCAGTCCTACGAGCAGTACTTC. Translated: CAWSRGTGQSYEQYF. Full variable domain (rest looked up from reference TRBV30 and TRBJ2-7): SQTIHQWPATLVQPVGSPLSLECTVEGTSNPNLYWYRQAAGRGLQLLFYSVGIGQISSEVPQNLSASRPQDRQFILSSKKLLLSDSGFYLCAWSRGTGQSYEQYFGPGTRLTVT.

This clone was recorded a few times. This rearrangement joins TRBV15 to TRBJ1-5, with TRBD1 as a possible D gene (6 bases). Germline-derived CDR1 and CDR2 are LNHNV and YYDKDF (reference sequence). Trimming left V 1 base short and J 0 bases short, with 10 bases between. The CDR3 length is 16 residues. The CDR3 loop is CATSRGDTFSNQPQHF. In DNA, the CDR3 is TGTGCCACCAGCAGAGGGGACACCTTTAGCAATCAGCCCCAGCATTTT.

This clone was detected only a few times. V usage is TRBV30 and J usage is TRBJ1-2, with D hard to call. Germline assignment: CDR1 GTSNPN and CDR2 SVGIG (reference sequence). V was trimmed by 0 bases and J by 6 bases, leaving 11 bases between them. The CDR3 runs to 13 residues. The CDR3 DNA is TGTGCCTGGAGTGTCGGCCTTGGCAATGGCTACACCTTC. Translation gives CAWSVGLGNGYTF.

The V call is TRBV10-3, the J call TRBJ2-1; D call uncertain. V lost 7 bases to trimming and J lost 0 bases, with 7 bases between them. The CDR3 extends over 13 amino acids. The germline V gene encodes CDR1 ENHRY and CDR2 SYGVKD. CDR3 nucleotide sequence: TGTGCCATCATGGCGACCTCCTACAATGAGCAGTTCTTC. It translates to CAIMATSYNEQFF.

The CDR3: CASSLPGVQPQHF. The DNA of the CDR3 is TGTGCCAGCAGTTTGCCAGGGGTTCAGCCCCAGCATTTT. The chain employs TRBV28 and TRBJ1-5; perhaps TRBD1 as D (6 bases). The CDR3 has 13 residues. Trimming left V 3 bases short and J 6 bases short, with 9 bases between. CDR1 and CDR2 from the germline V gene are MDHEN and SYDVKM.

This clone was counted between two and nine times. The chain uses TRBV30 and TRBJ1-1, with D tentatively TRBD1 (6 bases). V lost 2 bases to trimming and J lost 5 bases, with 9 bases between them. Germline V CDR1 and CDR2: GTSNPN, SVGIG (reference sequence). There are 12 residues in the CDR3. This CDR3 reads CAWSRDKTEAFF. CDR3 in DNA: TGTGCCTGGAGTCGGGACAAAACTGAAGCTTTCTTT. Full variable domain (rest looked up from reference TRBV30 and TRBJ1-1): SQTIHQWPATLVQPVGSPLSLECTVEGTSNPNLYWYRQAAGRGLQLLFYSVGIGQISSEVPQNLSASRPQDRQFILSSKKLLLSDSGFYLCAWSRDKTEAFFGQGTRLTVV.

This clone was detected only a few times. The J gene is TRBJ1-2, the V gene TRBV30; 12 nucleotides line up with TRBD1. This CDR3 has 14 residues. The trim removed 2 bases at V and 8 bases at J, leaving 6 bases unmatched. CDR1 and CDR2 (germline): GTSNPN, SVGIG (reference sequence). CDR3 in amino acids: CAWSTGTGGYGYTF. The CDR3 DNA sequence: TGTGCCTGGAGTACTGGGACAGGGGGCTACGGCTACACCTTC.

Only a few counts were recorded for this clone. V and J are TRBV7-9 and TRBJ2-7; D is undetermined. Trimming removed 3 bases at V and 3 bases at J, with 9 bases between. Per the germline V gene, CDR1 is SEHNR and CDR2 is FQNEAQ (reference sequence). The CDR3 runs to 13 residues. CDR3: CASSLGGRYEQYF. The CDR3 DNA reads TGTGCCAGCAGCTTGGGCGGTCGCTACGAGCAGTACTTC.

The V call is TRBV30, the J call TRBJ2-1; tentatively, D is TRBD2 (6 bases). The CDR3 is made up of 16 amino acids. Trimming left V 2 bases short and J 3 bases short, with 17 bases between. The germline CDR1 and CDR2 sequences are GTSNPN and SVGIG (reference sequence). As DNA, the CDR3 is TGTGCCTGGAGTCCCCTGGGCGGGAACGACTACAATGAGCAGTTCTTC. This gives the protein CAWSPLGGNDYNEQFF. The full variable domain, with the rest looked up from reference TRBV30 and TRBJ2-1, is SQTIHQWPATLVQPVGSPLSLECTVEGTSNPNLYWYRQAAGRGLQLLFYSVGIGQISSEVPQNLSASRPQDRQFILSSKKLLLSDSGFYLCAWSPLGGNDYNEQFFGPGTRLTVL.

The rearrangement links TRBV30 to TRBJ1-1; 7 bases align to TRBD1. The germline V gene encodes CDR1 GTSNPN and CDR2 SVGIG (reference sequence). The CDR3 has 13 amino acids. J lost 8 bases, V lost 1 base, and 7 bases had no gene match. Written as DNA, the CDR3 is TGTGCCTGGAGTGACCGAAGACAGGGAGAAGCTTTCTTT. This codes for CAWSDRRQGEAFF.

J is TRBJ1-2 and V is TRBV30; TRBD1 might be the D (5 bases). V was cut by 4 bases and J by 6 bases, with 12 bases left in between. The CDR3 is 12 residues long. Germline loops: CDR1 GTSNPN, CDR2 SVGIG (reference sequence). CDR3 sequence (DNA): TGTGCCTGGAACCAAGAAGGGGATGGCTACACCTTC. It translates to CAWNQEGDGYTF.

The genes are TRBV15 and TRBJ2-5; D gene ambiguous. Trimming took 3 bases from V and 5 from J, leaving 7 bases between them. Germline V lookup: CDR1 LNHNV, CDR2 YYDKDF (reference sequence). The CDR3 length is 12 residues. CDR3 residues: CATSSFLETQYF. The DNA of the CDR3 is TGTGCCACCAGCAGTTTCCTGGAGACCCAGTACTTC.

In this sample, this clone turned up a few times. This CDR3 reads CASRDSAGGEKLFF. The CDR3 DNA reads as TGTGCCAGCAGGGATAGTGCTGGGGGTGAAAAACTGTTTTTT. The chain uses TRBV7-9 and TRBJ1-4; possibly TRBD1 for D (5 bases). The CDR3 sequence is 14 residues long. The ends were cut back, 6 bases at V and 7 bases at J, with 15 bases in the middle. The germline CDR1 and CDR2 sequences are SEHNR and FQNEAQ (reference sequence).

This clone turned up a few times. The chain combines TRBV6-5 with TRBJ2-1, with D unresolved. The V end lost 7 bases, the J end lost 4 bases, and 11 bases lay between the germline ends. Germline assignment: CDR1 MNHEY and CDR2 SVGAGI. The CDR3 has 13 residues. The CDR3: CASKLEPYNEQFF. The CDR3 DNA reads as TGTGCCAGCAAACTGGAACCTTACAATGAGCAGTTCTTC.

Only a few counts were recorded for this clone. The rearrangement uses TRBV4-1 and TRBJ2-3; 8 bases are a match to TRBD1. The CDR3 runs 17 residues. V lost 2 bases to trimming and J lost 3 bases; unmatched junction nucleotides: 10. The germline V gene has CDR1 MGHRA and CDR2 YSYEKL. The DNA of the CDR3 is TGCGCCAGCAGCCAACTCAGGGGCAGGGGGCGGACAGATACGCAGTATTTT. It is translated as CASSQLRGRGRTDTQYF.

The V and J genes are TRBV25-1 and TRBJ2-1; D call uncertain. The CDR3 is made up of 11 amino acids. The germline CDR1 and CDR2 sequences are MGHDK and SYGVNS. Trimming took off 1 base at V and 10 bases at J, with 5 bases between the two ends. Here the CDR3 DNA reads TGTGCCAGCAGTGAATTTCTGGAGCAGTTCTTC. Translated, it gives CASSEFLEQFF.